This T cell receptor beta chain was recorded in a study of T cells in Graves' hyperthyroidism and ophthalmopathy. Overall study: Peripheral blood draws took place at initial diagnosis, ahead of any treatment. Study observations and caveats: Expanded thyroid clonotypes (above 0.001) were mostly also found in blood.

The CDR3 is made up of 12 amino acids. Germline V gives CDR1 SNHLY, CDR2 FYNNEI. V lost 2 bases to trimming and J lost 7 bases, with 6 bases between them. It was RNA transcripts that yielded the amplified TCR beta CDR3 regions. HTBI primers drove first-round RT-PCR of the TCR CDR3. TCRdb re-called the multiplex PCR reads through MiXCR, storing one row per CDR3 protein. The table lists more than 500,000 distinct CDR3 sequences, about 16% of them singletons, with less than 4.5% in the top ten. This clonotype was observed at least ten times. Its specificity is not known. Material: blood. The chain is built from TRBV2 and TRBJ1-5; unclear D gene. The TCR sequence derives from a woman aged 30 to 39 with Graves' hyperthyroidism. The CDR3 loop reads CASSETWQPQHF. Here the CDR3 DNA reads TGTGCCAGCAGTGAAACATGGCAGCCCCAGCATTTT.